These 9 T cell receptor beta chains were sequenced from one sample in a study of cytomegalovirus exposure and HLA in healthy donors. With 60 Vbeta and 13 Jbeta primers, the PCR was carried out. The protocol was immunoSEQ multiplex PCR, while the TCRdb copy is restricted to in-frame clones and leaves out a portion. The table records about 120,000 clones, about four fifths of them present only once. Material: PBMCs. Every receptor here comes from a female donor in good health and CMV-seropositive.

The CDR3 spells CASSSSERDRGIADTQYF. Written as DNA, the CDR3 is TGTGCCAGCAGCTCTTCTGAAAGGGACAGGGGTATCGCAGATACGCAGTATTTT. This rearrangement joins TRBV11-3 to TRBJ2-3, with 10 nucleotides matching TRBD1. Unmatched junction bases numbered 14, after V lost 4 bases and J lost 4 bases. This CDR3 is 18 amino acids long. From germline, CDR1 is SGHNT and CDR2 YENEEA.

In this sample, this clone turned up once. This chain connects TRBV19 to TRBJ2-1, with TRBD2 matching over 9 bases. The CDR3 has 15 amino acids. V lost 4 bases, J lost 8 bases, and 9 bases stayed unmatched. Germline V gene sequence: CDR1 LNHDA, CDR2 SQIVND (reference sequence). The CDR3 loop reads CASSSLLAGVYEQFF. The CDR3, as DNA: TGTGCCAGTAGTAGTCTTTTAGCGGGGGTGTATGAGCAGTTCTTC.

This chain links TRBV5-1 with TRBJ2-5, with 9 positions matching TRBD1. The CDR3 length is 15 residues. V trimming: 5 bases; J trimming: 5 bases; junction bases outside the gene matches: 10. The germline V gene encodes CDR1 SGHRS and CDR2 YFSETQ. The DNA for the CDR3 is TGCGCCAGCAGAGGAGGGACAGGGAGGTTGGAGACCCAGTACTTC. Translation: CASRGGTGRLETQYF.

The J gene is TRBJ2-6, the V gene TRBV7-3; D is unclear. CDR3 length: 16 amino acids. Trimming took 5 bases from V and 0 from J, leaving 11 bases between them. The germline gives CDR1 SGHTA, CDR2 FQGTGA. The CDR3 coding sequence is TGTGCCAGCAGCCCCCCCTCAGGCTCTGGGGCCAACGTCCTGACTTTC. This encodes CASSPPSGSGANVLTF. Variable domain in full (rest from reference TRBV7-3 and TRBJ2-6): GAGVSQTPSNKVTEKGKYVELRCDPISGHTALYWYRQSLGQGPEFLIYFQGTGAADDSGLPNDRFFAVRPEGSVSTLKIQRTERGDSAVYLCASSPPSGSGANVLTFGAGSRLTVL.

The genes are TRBV5-5 and TRBJ1-6; D is possibly TRBD1 (5 bases). Germline CDR1 reads SGHKS; CDR2 reads YYEKEE (reference sequence). The CDR3 runs 17 residues. The V and J ends lost 4 bases and 5 bases respectively, with 19 bases between them. The CDR3 DNA reads as TGTGCCAGCAGCCAAGACAGCCAACTTAGGGATAATTCACCCCTCCACTTT. Translation: CASSQDSQLRDNSPLHF.

V and J are TRBV19 and TRBJ1-5; TRBD1 matches 9 bases. The CDR3 is 14 amino acids. Germline CDR1 is LNHDA and CDR2 is SQIVND (reference sequence). With 8 bases clipped from V and 6 bases from J, the junction kept 8 bases outside the gene matches. The CDR3 region has the DNA TGTGCCAGTCGATCGGGACAGGGATTTCAGCCCCAGCATTTT. Residues: CASRSGQGFQPQHF.

The chain combines TRBV28 with TRBJ1-6; 7 nucleotides align to TRBD1. The trim removed 2 bases at V and 6 bases at J, leaving 4 bases unmatched. This CDR3 comprises 15 residues. In germline, CDR1 is MDHEN, CDR2 SYDVKM. The CDR3 bases are TGTGCCAGCAGTTTAAGTGCAGGGGGTAATTCACCCCTCCACTTT. It is translated as CASSLSAGGNSPLHF.

J is TRBJ2-7 and V is TRBV30; 10 bases align to TRBD1. V gave up 0 bases and J gave up 3 bases; unmatched junction bases: 5. The CDR3 contains 15 residues. Looked up from germline, CDR1 is GTSNPN and CDR2 is SVGIG (reference sequence). CDR3 residues: CAWSVSGQGGYEQYF. Written as DNA, the CDR3 is TGTGCCTGGAGTGTCAGTGGACAGGGGGGCTACGAGCAGTACTTC.

The genes are TRBV5-6 and TRBJ2-1; 14 bases fit TRBD2. The CDR3 covers 19 residues. J gave up 9 bases and V 0 bases, and 14 bases lay outside the gene matches. Germline CDR1 and CDR2: SGHDT and YYEEEE. Written as DNA, the CDR3 is TGTGCCAGCAGCTTGGGGACTAGCGGGGGGCGTGGGGGCATGGGTGAGCAGTTCTTC. Its translation: CASSLGTSGGRGGMGEQFF.